These T cell receptor beta chains were read from a single sample in a study of technical replicates of blood from a few donors. Here immunoSEQ multiplex PCR was the method, and the copy in TCRdb shows in-frame clones only, minus some. The table includes 83,000 or so clones, approximately 94% detected once. Sequenced material: T cells isolated from PBMCs. All receptors derive from a human donor in good health. CDR3s include the opening cysteine and the closing phenylalanine or tryptophan. The D gene is left open where the match is weak. Rows give clone size only sometimes, using once, few, many, or a class for an expanded clone.

D gene	V gene	clone size	J gene	CDR3 protein	CDR3 DNA
NA	TRBV2	NA	TRBJ1-5	CASSEGRGQPQHF	TGTGCCAGCAGTGAGGGGAGGGGGCAGCCCCAGCATTTT
TRBD1	TRBV6-5	NA	TRBJ2-7	CASRKGQGYEQYF	TGTGCCAGCAGGAAGGGACAGGGGTACGAGCAGTACTTC
NA	TRBV7-6	NA	TRBJ1-1	CASSLEEGTEAFF	TGTGCCAGCAGCTTAGAGGAGGGGACTGAAGCTTTCTTT
NA	TRBV9	NA	TRBJ1-6	CASSSLGADNSPLHF	TGTGCCAGCAGCTCACTGGGGGCGGATAATTCACCCCTCCACTTT
TRBD2	TRBV5-6	NA	TRBJ2-2	CASSSTLTSGGTGELFF	TGTGCCAGCAGCTCTACCTTGACTAGCGGGGGGACCGGGGAGCTGTTTTTT
NA	TRBV5-1	NA	TRBJ1-5	CASSGGVGGNQPQHF	TGCGCCAGCAGCGGGGGGGTAGGGGGCAATCAGCCCCAGCATTTT
NA	TRBV7-8	once	TRBJ2-7	CASSLAWSERDEQYF	TGTGCCAGCAGCTTAGCTTGGTCCGAGCGGGACGAGCAGTACTTC
NA	TRBV7-2	NA	TRBJ1-1	CASSPYLGTEAFF	TGTGCCAGCAGCCCCTACCTAGGCACTGAAGCTTTCTTT
NA	TRBV7-9	NA	TRBJ2-2	CASRRNRANTGELFF	TGTGCCAGCAGACGTAACAGGGCGAACACCGGGGAGCTGTTTTTT
NA	TRBV9	NA	TRBJ1-2	CASSVGQNYGYTF	TGTGCCAGCAGCGTAGGACAGAACTATGGCTACACCTTC
TRBD1	TRBV4-2	few	TRBJ1-1	CASSQATTTGRTEAFF	TGTGCCAGCAGCCAAGCCACGACGACAGGGCGCACTGAAGCTTTCTTT
TRBD1	TRBV18	NA	TRBJ1-1	CASSRTVGQGNTEAFF	TGTGCCAGCTCACGCACCGTGGGACAGGGAAACACTGAAGCTTTCTTT
TRBD2	TRBV4-2	NA	TRBJ2-2	CASSQVLAGGKPGELFF	TGTGCCAGCAGCCAAGTCCTAGCGGGAGGGAAGCCCGGGGAGCTGTTTTTT
TRBD2	TRBV5-3	NA	TRBJ2-7	CARSTPKGLAGAYEQYF	TGTGCCAGAAGCACCCCGAAAGGGCTAGCGGGAGCCTACGAGCAGTACTTC
TRBD1	TRBV11-2	once	TRBJ1-5	CASSPTGVNQPQHF	TGTGCCAGCAGTCCCACAGGGGTCAATCAGCCCCAGCATTTT
TRBD1	TRBV5-1	few	TRBJ1-1	CASSPLDRGQIFYTEAFF	TGCGCCAGCAGCCCCCTGGACAGGGGGCAGATCTTTTACACTGAAGCTTTCTTT
TRBD2	TRBV27	NA	TRBJ2-5	CASRITSGAYQETQYF	TGTGCCAGCAGGATAACTAGCGGAGCGTACCAAGAGACCCAGTACTTC
TRBD2	TRBV2	NA	TRBJ2-1	CASRGLAGTHEQFF	TGTGCCAGCAGAGGACTAGCGGGAACCCACGAGCAGTTCTTC
NA	TRBV5-6	NA	TRBJ2-7	CASSLALGDLSYEQYF	TGTGCCAGCAGCTTGGCACTCGGGGATTTGTCCTACGAGCAGTACTTC
TRBD2	TRBV11-2	NA	TRBJ2-7	CASSPTGLAEVYEQYF	TGTGCCAGCAGCCCCACCGGACTAGCGGAGGTATACGAGCAGTACTTC
TRBD1	TRBV30	NA	TRBJ2-2	CAWTARDRDYTGELFF	TGTGCCTGGACCGCCCGAGACAGGGATTACACCGGGGAGCTGTTTTTT
TRBD2	TRBV5-1	NA	TRBJ2-2	CASSLPLATNTGELFF	TGCGCCAGCAGCTTGCCACTAGCGACGAACACCGGGGAGCTGTTTTTT
NA	TRBV5-6	NA	TRBJ2-7	CASSLASSYEQYF	TGTGCCAGCAGCTTGGCATCCTCCTACGAGCAGTACTTC
TRBD2	TRBV7-2	once	TRBJ2-2	CASSRLAGGGNTGELFF	TGTGCCAGCAGCCGCTTAGCGGGAGGGGGGAACACCGGGGAGCTGTTTTTT
NA	TRBV14	once	TRBJ1-4	CASSRSQGNEKLFF	TGTGCCAGCAGCCGGTCGCAGGGCAATGAAAAACTGTTTTTT
NA	TRBV5-6	NA	TRBJ2-1	CASRIMGAGNEQFF	TGTGCCAGCAGGATTATGGGGGCTGGGAATGAGCAGTTCTTC
TRBD1	TRBV4-1	NA	TRBJ1-3	CASSQEKGAAGNTIYF	TGCGCCAGCAGCCAAGAGAAGGGGGCGGCTGGAAACACCATATATTTT
TRBD2	TRBV5-4	NA	TRBJ2-7	CASSWREGGSLYEQYF	TGTGCCAGCAGCTGGAGAGAGGGCGGGAGTCTCTACGAGCAGTACTTC
TRBD2	TRBV19	NA	TRBJ2-1	CASTLAGGSYNEQFF	TGTGCCAGTACCCTAGCGGGAGGCTCCTACAATGAGCAGTTCTTC
NA	TRBV6-5	NA	TRBJ2-7	CASSGESGSFYEQYF	TGTGCCAGCAGTGGAGAAAGCGGAAGTTTCTACGAGCAGTACTTC
TRBD1	TRBV19	NA	TRBJ1-5	CASRTGQGRDQPQHF	TGTGCCAGTAGAACCGGACAGGGTAGAGATCAGCCCCAGCATTTT
NA	TRBV5-6	NA	TRBJ1-1	CASSFLDRLNTEAFF	TGTGCCAGCAGCTTCCTAGACAGATTAAACACTGAAGCTTTCTTT
TRBD1	TRBV18	NA	TRBJ1-5	CASSPTGDNQPQHF	TGTGCCAGCTCACCGACAGGGGATAATCAGCCCCAGCATTTT
NA	TRBV20-1	NA	TRBJ2-7	CSARELVNQYF	TGCAGTGCTAGAGAACTAGTCAACCAGTACTTC
TRBD1	TRBV6-6	once	TRBJ1-4	CASSYSDRVLREKLFF	TGTGCCAGCAGTTACTCGGACAGGGTCCTGAGGGAAAAACTGTTTTTT
NA	TRBV27	NA	TRBJ2-1	CASSLPGHPNEQFF	TGTGCCAGCAGTTTACCGGGTCATCCGAATGAGCAGTTCTTC
NA	TRBV7-9	NA	TRBJ1-5	CASSTAGVGSQPQHF	TGTGCCAGCAGCACGGCGGGGGTGGGGAGTCAGCCCCAGCATTTT
NA	TRBV5-1	NA	TRBJ1-5	CASSAGEDNQPQHF	TGCGCCAGCAGCGCGGGGGAGGACAATCAGCCCCAGCATTTT
TRBD1	TRBV5-1	NA	TRBJ1-1	CASSLAPGTGVNTEAFF	TGCGCCAGCAGCTTGGCCCCGGGGACAGGGGTGAACACTGAAGCTTTCTTT
TRBD1	TRBV2	once	TRBJ1-4	CASKPDRGREKLFF	TGTGCCAGCAAACCGGACAGGGGAAGGGAAAAACTGTTTTTT
TRBD1	TRBV4-1	NA	TRBJ2-7	CASSQVEGGRYEQYF	TGCGCCAGCAGCCAAGTGGAAGGGGGCCGGTACGAGCAGTACTTC
TRBD2	TRBV7-8	NA	TRBJ2-7	CASSLTSGNQSYEQYF	TGTGCCAGCAGCTTAACTAGCGGAAACCAATCCTACGAGCAGTACTTC
TRBD1	TRBV5-1	NA	TRBJ2-1	CASSRGTADNEQFF	TGCGCCAGCAGCCGTGGGACAGCAGACAATGAGCAGTTCTTC
NA	TRBV6-5	NA	TRBJ1-2	CASSYSDRFYGYTF	TGTGCCAGCAGTTACTCCGACAGATTCTATGGCTACACCTTC
TRBD2	TRBV18	NA	TRBJ2-1	CASSPGLAQNNEQFF	TGTGCCAGCTCACCGGGACTAGCCCAGAACAATGAGCAGTTCTTC
TRBD1	TRBV7-9	NA	TRBJ1-4	CASTGDRGGEKLFF	TGTGCCAGCACAGGGGACAGGGGAGGTGAAAAACTGTTTTTT
NA	TRBV6-1	NA	TRBJ2-7	CASSLPSMSAYEQYF	TGTGCCAGCAGTTTGCCGAGTATGTCTGCCTACGAGCAGTACTTC
NA	TRBV4-1	NA	TRBJ1-6	CASSHINSPLHF	TGCGCCAGCAGCCATATTAATTCACCCCTCCACTTT
NA	TRBV5-1	NA	TRBJ1-6	CASSLDQQGLGALHF	TGCGCCAGCAGCTTGGACCAACAGGGTCTGGGAGCCCTCCACTTT
TRBD1	TRBV29-1	NA	TRBJ1-2	CSVEDLGQGYGYTF	TGCAGCGTTGAAGATCTGGGACAGGGGTATGGCTACACCTTC
NA	TRBV29-1	NA	TRBJ1-1	CSVHRRLMNTEAFF	TGCAGCGTTCATCGCAGACTTATGAACACTGAAGCTTTCTTT
NA	TRBV9	NA	TRBJ1-2	CASSVRGGPGRYGYTF	TGTGCCAGCAGCGTTCGAGGAGGGCCAGGGAGGTATGGCTACACCTTC
NA	TRBV5-4	NA	TRBJ1-4	CASSNQTGEKLFF	TGTGCCAGCAGCAATCAAACAGGGGAAAAACTGTTTTTT
NA	TRBV28	NA	TRBJ2-3	CASSLQADTDTQYF	TGTGCCAGCAGTTTACAGGCAGACACAGATACGCAGTATTTT
TRBD2	TRBV29-1	NA	TRBJ2-7	CSVEKTSGGSEQYF	TGCAGCGTTGAAAAGACTAGCGGGGGGTCCGAGCAGTACTTC
NA	TRBV28	NA	TRBJ1-6	CASSSPPGTLGGGYSPLHF	TGTGCCAGCAGTTCCCCCCCCGGGACCCTGGGAGGGGGATATTCACCCCTCCACTTT
TRBD1	TRBV19	NA	TRBJ1-2	CASSIWGQGVYGYTF	TGTGCCAGTAGTATTTGGGGACAGGGAGTCTATGGCTACACCTTC
NA	TRBV6-5	NA	TRBJ2-7	CASSWNPGHEQYF	TGTGCCAGCAGTTGGAACCCTGGGCACGAGCAGTACTTC
NA	TRBV2	NA	TRBJ2-1	CSSGAPYNEQFF	TGTTCGAGCGGAGCACCCTACAATGAGCAGTTCTTC
TRBD2	TRBV7-8	once	TRBJ2-6	CASSLRGELSSGANVLTF	TGTGCCAGCAGCTTGCGGGGGGAACTTAGCTCTGGGGCCAACGTCCTGACTTTC